This T cell receptor beta chain was sequenced in a study of T-cell reconstitution after alpha-beta-depleted transplantation in children. Findings and caveats of the study: Where some patients showed high TCRbeta diversity at day 60, it came from recipient T cells and thymic progenitors that had survived. A year had passed since transplant, and T-cell counts and diversity by then came mostly from newly produced T cells. Alpha-beta T cells present about two months after transplant were reported to originate from several hundred expanded graft clones.

As regards this clonotype: Its matching antigen is unknown.

Per germline, CDR1 MNHEY and CDR2 SVGEGT. Trimming stripped 2 bases from V and 4 bases from J, with 20 bases between. CDR3 length equals 17 residues. The TCRbeta library incorporated unique molecular identifiers. TCRdb reprocessed the PCR reads with MiXCR, giving one entry per CDR3 protein. Of 500,000 to 750,000 distinct CDR3 sequences in the sample, 10% to 15% were seen once. This chain links TRBV6-2 or TRBV6-3 with TRBJ2-5, with TRBD2 as a possible D gene (6 bases). This clonotype was sampled from a male patient younger than 18 who had a stem cell transplant for acute myeloid leukemia, so the T cells may come from the graft donor. Sequencing was performed on PBMCs, mostly from graft donor cells, taken 360 days after TCRalphabeta/CD19-depleted stem cell transplant. In nucleotides, the CDR3 is TGTGCCAGCAGTTACACGAAGGACTATATCGGGAGAGAGACCCAGTACTTC. Its protein product is CASSYTKDYIGRETQYF.